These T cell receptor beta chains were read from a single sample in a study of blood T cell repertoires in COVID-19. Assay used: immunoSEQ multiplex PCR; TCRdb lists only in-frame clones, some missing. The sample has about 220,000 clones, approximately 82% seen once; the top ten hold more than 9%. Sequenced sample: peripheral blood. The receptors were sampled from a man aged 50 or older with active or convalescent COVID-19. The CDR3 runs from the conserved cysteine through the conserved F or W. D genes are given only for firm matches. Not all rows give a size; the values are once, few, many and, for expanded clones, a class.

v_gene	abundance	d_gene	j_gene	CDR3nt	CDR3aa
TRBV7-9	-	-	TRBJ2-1	TGTGCCAGCAGCCCTACAGGGTTCGGTGAGCAGTTCTTC	CASSPTGFGEQFF
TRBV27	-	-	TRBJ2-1	TGTGCCAGTAACTCTTACAATGAGCAGTTCTTC	CASNSYNEQFF
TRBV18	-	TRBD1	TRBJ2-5	TGTGCCAGCTCACCCCGGACAGGAAAAGAGACCCAGTACTTC	CASSPRTGKETQYF
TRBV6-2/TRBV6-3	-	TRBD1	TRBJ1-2	TGTGCCAGCAGTTTGGACAGGGTCTATGGCTACACCTTC	CASSLDRVYGYTF
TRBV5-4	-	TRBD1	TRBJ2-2	TGTGCCAGCAGCTTGGGGGGACAGGGGGCGAAATCCGGGGAGCTGTTTTTT	CASSLGGQGAKSGELFF
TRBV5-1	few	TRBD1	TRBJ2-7	TGCGCCAGCGGGCCGGACAGGGGGCAAGGCGAGCAGTACTTC	CASGPDRGQGEQYF
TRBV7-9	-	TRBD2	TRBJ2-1	TGTGCCAGCAGCTTAGCGGGACTAGCGGTGGGGAATGAGCAGTTCTTC	CASSLAGLAVGNEQFF
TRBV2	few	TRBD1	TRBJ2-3	TGTGCCAGCAGGGACAGGGCAGATACGCAGTATTTT	CASRDRADTQYF
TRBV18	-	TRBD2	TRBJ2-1	TGTGCCAGCTCACCCCCCACGGCTAGCGGGGGGGCCTACTACAATGAGCAGTTCTTC	CASSPPTASGGAYYNEQFF
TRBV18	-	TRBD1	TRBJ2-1	TGTGCCAGCTCACTCTTACAGGGGATTTCCTACAATGAGCAGTTCTTC	CASSLLQGISYNEQFF
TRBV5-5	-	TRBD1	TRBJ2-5	TGTGCCAGCAGACTTGACAGGGGTGAGACCCAGTACTTC	CASRLDRGETQYF
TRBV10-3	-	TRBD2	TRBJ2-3	TGTGCCATCAGTGAGTCGAAGCGGGGGGGCACAGATACGCAGTATTTT	CAISESKRGGTDTQYF
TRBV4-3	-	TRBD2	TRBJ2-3	TGCGCCAGCAGCCCCCACCGGGGGGGACACACAGATACGCAGTATTTT	CASSPHRGGHTDTQYF
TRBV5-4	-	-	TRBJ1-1	TGTGCCAGCAGCTTCAGTACCGGGGACACTGAAGCTTTCTTT	CASSFSTGDTEAFF
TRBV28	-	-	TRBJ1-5	TGTGCCAGCACCACTCAGGAATGGGGGGGGGATCAGCCCCAGCATTTT	CASTTQEWGGDQPQHF
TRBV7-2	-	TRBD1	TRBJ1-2	TGTGCCAGCAGCCCTTTAGCGACAGGGGCGTATGGCTACACCTTC	CASSPLATGAYGYTF
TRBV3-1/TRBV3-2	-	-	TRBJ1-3	TGTGCCAGCAGCCATCTCCGGAGGTCTGGAAACACCATATATTTT	CASSHLRRSGNTIYF
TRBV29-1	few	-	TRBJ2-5	TGCAGCGTTGAGGAGTATCCTCAAGAGACCCAGTACTTC	CSVEEYPQETQYF
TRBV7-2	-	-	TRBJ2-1	TGTGCCAGCAGCTTGTTCGGGGGGCCAGGCAATGAGCAGTTCTTC	CASSLFGGPGNEQFF
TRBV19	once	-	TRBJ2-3	TGTGCCAGTAGTGTTACAGGCTACACAGATACGCAGTATTTT	CASSVTGYTDTQYF
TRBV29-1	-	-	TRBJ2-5	TGCAGCGTTCAGGGGAGCCAAGAGACCCAGTACTTC	CSVQGSQETQYF
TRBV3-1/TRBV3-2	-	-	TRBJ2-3	TGTGCCAGCAGCCAAGAAGGGGGGGACAGGCGCACAGATACGCAGTATTTT	CASSQEGGDRRTDTQYF
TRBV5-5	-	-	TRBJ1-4	TGTGCCAGCAGTCCAGGGCTAACTGAAAAACTGTTTTTT	CASSPGLTEKLFF
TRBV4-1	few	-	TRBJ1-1	TGCGCCAGCAGCCCTGCGGGGGCCGGGTTCACTGAAGCTTTCTTT	CASSPAGAGFTEAFF
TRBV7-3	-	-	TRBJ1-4	TGTGCCAGCAGTACAAGAACGGGGAGGGAAAAACTGTTTTTT	CASSTRTGREKLFF
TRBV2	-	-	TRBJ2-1	TGTGCCAGCAGTGATTTAAGGGGACTTGGGAATGAGCAGTTCTTC	CASSDLRGLGNEQFF
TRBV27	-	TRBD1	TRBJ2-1	TGTGCCAGCAGTCCTCGGACAGGGCTCAATGAGCAGTTCTTC	CASSPRTGLNEQFF